This TCR beta chain was sequenced during a study of blood T cell repertoires in COVID-19. About the study: Sites across the United States, Italy and Spain contributed samples from acute and convalescent COVID-19. T cells, B-cell-depleted T cells, or PBMCs supplied cDNA or gDNA.

The CDR3 loop spans 12 amino acids. Germline V gene lookup returns CDR1 GTSNPN and CDR2 SVGIG (reference sequence). Trimming cost V 3 bases and J 10 bases, with 15 bases left between them. Per the original methods: Nucleated cell number was recorded as an estimate derived from reference gene primer amplification. Only in-frame clones appear in the TCRdb table, and some are missing; sequencing was by immunoSEQ multiplex PCR. D and trimming come from the DNA, and the V and J calls and clone size come from that table. The top ten clones hold 8% to 9.5% of a sample with around 74,000 clones, 87% of them seen once.

The sequence derives from a man aged 25-40 years with acute or convalescent COVID-19. The sequencing input was peripheral blood. J is TRBJ1-2 and V is TRBV30; D unresolved. The CDR3 DNA reads as TGTGCCTGGAGCCTCTCCGCGTCTTTCTACACCTTC. Its translation: CAWSLSASFYTF. The complete variable domain, with remaining parts taken from reference TRBV30 and TRBJ1-2, reads SQTIHQWPATLVQPVGSPLSLECTVEGTSNPNLYWYRQAAGRGLQLLFYSVGIGQISSEVPQNLSASRPQDRQFILSSKKLLLSDSGFYLCAWSLSASFYTFGSGTRLTVV.